The present entry profiles one T cell receptor (beta chain) with its context. Antigen unknown. This specimen belongs to a study of T cells after yellow fever vaccination. Study summary: For low cell numbers, libraries were made with SMART-Seq v4 Ultra Low Input. Study-wide findings and caveats: Subsequent booster samples again held most clones from primary vaccination (96% CD4, roughly 90% CD8). The appearance of a small share of clonotypes in both CD4 and CD8 compartments was observed.

Template-switching 5'RACE yielded the TCR cDNA; a universal primer site and UMIs were added in the process. From the 5' RACE reads, TCRdb called clonotypes with MiXCR, one entry per CDR3 protein. The sample shows about 320,000 distinct CDR3 sequences, 3.5% to 4.5% of them seen only once. The germline V gene has CDR1 LGHNA and CDR2 YSLEER. Trimming took off 4 bases at V and 7 bases at J, with 17 bases between the two ends. The CDR3 loop spans 15 amino acids. Sequenced here: PBMCs, sampled 15 days after the yellow fever booster vaccination. This TCR derives from a young man who received the YFV17D yellow fever vaccine. The chain couples TRBV4-3 to TRBJ1-5, with no clear D. The DNA for the CDR3 is TGCGCCAGCAGCCTTACTATCGGGTCCTTCCAGCCCCAGCATTTT. This codes for CASSLTIGSFQPQHF.